These 24 T cell receptor beta chains originate from one sample sequenced in a study of T-cell memory formation after mild COVID-19 (dated by TCRdb to about 2021). Library preparation used 5' RACE. TCRdb lists the instrument as Illumina NovaSeq 6000. The raw public reads went through TCRdb reprocessing: fastp at Q25, MiXCR clone calling, in-frame beta chains kept. For every CDR3 protein sequence, its rows merge into one entry that carries the most common genes and DNA. Within this sample are tens of thousands of distinct CDR3 sequences, with about 16% of them counted one time only. The top ten constitute about 1.4% of the sample. Sequencing was done on a sample of PBMCs or a T cell subset sorted from them (not recorded which). These receptor sequences come from an adult who had mild COVID-19 (a few samples of this study predate the infection). The sample titles of this study are shuffled in the database, so cell type and time point are left out.

This clonotype was observed many times. The V and J genes are TRBV7-2 and TRBJ2-2, with D uncertain. The CDR3 runs to 17 residues. Per germline, CDR1 SGHTA and CDR2 FQGNSA. With 3 bases removed from V and 6 bases from J, the gap between germline ends came to 20 bases. For the CDR3, the DNA is TGTGCCAGCAGCTTCCAGGCCTGGTCAGCCGTTGCCGGGGAGCTGTTTTTT. Translating it yields CASSFQAWSAVAGELFF.

This clonotype was counted at least ten times. The chain is built from TRBV7-2 and TRBJ2-7; possibly TRBD1 or TRBD2 for D (5 bases each). The V gene's germline CDR1 is SGHTA and CDR2 FQGNSA. The CDR3 has 13 amino acids. Trimming removed 5 bases from V and 4 bases from J, with 12 bases in between. CDR3 nucleotides: TGTGCCAGCAGCCCCCGTGGGGGTTACGAGCAGTACTTC. Translation: CASSPRGGYEQYF. The variable domain in full, completed from reference TRBV7-2 and TRBJ2-7, reads GAGVSQSPSNKVTEKGKDVELRCDPISGHTALYWYRQSLGQGLEFLIYFQGNSAPDKSGLPSDRFSAERTGGSVSTLTIQRTQQEDSAVYLCASSPRGGYEQYFGPGTRLTVT.

This clonotype was seen ten or more times. V gene TRBV24-1 combines with J gene TRBJ1-5; no reliable D call. The ends were cut back, 3 bases at V and 3 bases at J, with 2 bases in the middle. The germline CDR1 and CDR2 sequences are KGHDR and SFDVKD. The CDR3 is 12 residues long. The CDR3 loop reads CATSDPNQPQHF. DNA of the CDR3: TGTGCCACCAGTGATCCCAATCAGCCCCAGCATTTT.

The table lists this clonotype with many counts. At one of its ends the junction is not consistent with the germline gene, which may arise from a read error. CDR3 sequence: CASSGTPGTGGELF. As DNA, the CDR3 is TGTGCCAGCAGCGGAACTCCGGGGACAGGGGGTGAGCTCTTT. V gene TRBV6-4 combines with J gene TRBJ1-1; TRBD1 aligns across 11 bases. This CDR3 has 14 amino acids. Germline values: CDR1 MRHNA, CDR2 SNTAGT.

The CDR3 here is CSARVGGETEAFF. The CDR3 region has the DNA TGCAGTGCTAGAGTTGGGGGTGAGACTGAAGCTTTCTTT. The chain couples TRBV20-1 to TRBJ1-1; TRBD1 is a possible D gene (5 bases). The germline V gene has CDR1 DFQATT and CDR2 SNEGSKA (reference sequence). The ends were cut back, 1 base at V and 5 bases at J, with 11 bases in the middle. This CDR3 is 13 amino acids long.

This clonotype was recorded many times. The rearrangement uses TRBV12-3 or TRBV12-4 and TRBJ1-1, with a tentative D call TRBD1 (5 bases). CDR3 length equals 14 residues. Trimming pared 3 bases from V and 4 bases from J, leaving 12 bases between. In DNA form, the CDR3 reads TGTGCCAGCAGTTTGACAGATGGGGGCACTGAAGCTTTCTTT. Its protein is CASSLTDGGTEAFF.

This clonotype has ten or more counts. The chain recombines TRBV7-9 with TRBJ2-3; tentatively, D is TRBD2 (6 bases). Germline CDR1 is SEHNR and CDR2 is FQNEAQ (reference sequence). The CDR3 loop spans 13 amino acids. Trimming shortened V by 8 bases and J by 6 bases, and 15 bases separated the two germline ends. The CDR3 bases are TGTGCCAGCCCGCGGGGCCCAGCGGATACGCAGTATTTT. Its protein is CASPRGPADTQYF.

This clonotype was detected ten times or more. The V gene is TRBV12-3 or TRBV12-4, the J gene TRBJ1-6; unclear D gene. Trimming took 6 bases from V and 10 from J, leaving 19 bases between them. This CDR3 is 15 amino acids long. In DNA form, the CDR3 reads TGTGCCAGCAGCCCTACATGGGGTGTGGGCTCACCCCTCCACTTT. Translated: CASSPTWGVGSPLHF.

There are many counts of this clonotype. This chain joins TRBV5-1 and TRBJ2-7; 10 bases map to TRBD2. CDR1 and CDR2 (germline): SGHRS, YFSETQ. This CDR3 region has 15 residues. The V and J ends lost 5 bases and 3 bases, in that order; junction bases with no gene match: 8. The CDR3 DNA reads as TGCGCCAGCAGAGCTAGCGGGAGTGGTTTCTACGAGCAGTACTTC. Amino acid sequence: CASRASGSGFYEQYF.

In this sample, this clonotype turned up many times. The chain couples TRBV29-1 to TRBJ2-1; D remains unclear. The CDR3 sequence is 12 residues long. Germline CDR1 reads SQVTM; CDR2 reads ANQGSEA. V was shortened by 7 bases and J by 3 bases, with 10 bases between the two germline ends. The CDR3 loop is CSGDGNYNEQFF. In DNA, the CDR3 is TGCAGCGGTGATGGGAACTACAATGAGCAGTTCTTC.

The chain uses TRBV5-1 and TRBJ2-7, with 9 bases matching TRBD1. The germline CDR1 and CDR2 sequences are SGHRS and YFSETQ. The junction had 2 bases not matched to a gene; V was cut back by 4 bases and J by 3 bases. The CDR3 length is 13 residues. CDR3 amino acids: CASSKGQGYEQYF. As DNA, the CDR3 is TGCGCCAGCAGCAAGGGACAGGGCTACGAGCAGTACTTC.

This clonotype appeared many times. The V call is TRBV29-1, the J call TRBJ2-3, with TRBD2 matching over 9 bases. Germline V gene sequence: CDR1 SQVTM, CDR2 ANQGSEA. V lost 5 bases to trimming and J lost 2 bases; unmatched junction nucleotides: 2. This CDR3 contains 13 residues. For the CDR3, the DNA is TGCAGCGTTATAGCGGGAGACACAGATACGCAGTATTTT. This encodes CSVIAGDTDTQYF.

This clonotype was found many times. The CDR3 DNA follows: TGTGCCAGCAGCTCCCGACTAGCGGGAGTACTGGAGACCCAGTACTTC. Protein sequence: CASSSRLAGVLETQYF. This chain joins TRBV7-2 and TRBJ2-5; 12 bases match TRBD2. The germline CDR1 and CDR2 sequences are SGHTA and FQGNSA. The junction had 8 bases not matched to a gene; V was cut back by 4 bases and J by 5 bases. The CDR3 is 16 amino acids.

This clonotype showed up just a few times. V usage is TRBV7-2 and J usage is TRBJ2-2; TRBD2 is a possible D gene (5 bases). CDR1 is SGHTA, CDR2 FQGNSA, per germline. The CDR3 is made up of 15 amino acids. V was pared by 2 bases and J by 7 bases, with 14 bases between. CDR3 nucleotide sequence: TGTGCCAGCAGCTTATTAACGGGGTACGGCGGGGAGCTGTTTTTT. Translated: CASSLLTGYGGELFF.

This clonotype was detected ten times or more. The chain uses TRBV3-1 and TRBJ2-7, with D tentatively TRBD1 or TRBD2 (6 bases each). The CDR3 totals 18 residues. The germline V gene encodes CDR1 LGHDT and CDR2 YNNKEL (reference sequence). Trimming removed 1 base from V and 3 bases from J, with 22 bases in between. The CDR3 DNA follows: TGTGCCAGCAGCCAAGGGCGGGAAGGGACAACAAGTTTCTACGAGCAGTACTTC. Translation gives CASSQGREGTTSFYEQYF.

This clonotype came up many times. The V and J genes are TRBV9 and TRBJ2-1, with 7 positions matching TRBD2. Trimming removed 0 bases from V and 1 base from J; junction bases left unmatched: 7. The germline gives CDR1 SGDLS, CDR2 YYNGEE. The CDR3 sequence is 17 residues long. The CDR3: CASSVGSAGESYNEQFF. CDR3 DNA: TGTGCCAGCAGCGTAGGGTCCGCGGGAGAGTCCTACAATGAGCAGTTCTTC. Using reference TRBV9 and TRBJ2-1 for the parts outside the CDR3, the full variable domain is DSGVTQTPKHLITATGQRVTLRCSPRSGDLSVYWYQQSLDQGLQFLIQYYNGEERAKGNILERFSAQQFPDLHSELNLSSLELGDSALYFCASSVGSAGESYNEQFFGPGTRLTVL.

The table lists this clonotype with many counts. A junction end diverges from the germline sequence, so it may reflect a read error. The V call is TRBV27, the J call TRBJ2-1, with 12 positions matching TRBD1. The CDR3 has 17 residues. Germline CDR1 MNHEY, CDR2 SMNVEV (reference sequence). The CDR3 sequence: CASRLYGTGGAGNEQFF. The CDR3 DNA sequence: TGTGCCAGCAGATTATATGGGACAGGGGGCGCCGGCAATGAGCAGTTCTTC.

This clonotype was observed many times. The J gene is TRBJ2-4, the V gene TRBV5-1, with D perhaps matching TRBD2 (5 bases). V shed 0 bases and J shed 8 bases, with 21 bases lying between them. The germline CDR1 and CDR2 sequences are SGHRS and YFSETQ. This CDR3 contains 17 residues. The CDR3 region is CASSLAGRVQPSDIQYF. The CDR3 nucleotides are TGCGCCAGCAGCTTGGCCGGGCGGGTGCAACCGTCGGACATTCAGTACTTC.

This clonotype was detected ten times or more. The rearrangement uses TRBV7-9 and TRBJ2-7, with TRBD1 matching over 9 bases. This CDR3 has 16 residues. Germline CDR1 and CDR2: SEHNR and FQNEAQ (reference sequence). Trimming took 1 base from V and 2 from J; bases not matched to a gene: 6. The CDR3 sequence: CASSLGGTGRTYEQYF. In nucleotides, the CDR3 is TGTGCCAGCAGCTTAGGGGGGACAGGGAGGACCTACGAGCAGTACTTC.

The sample holds many counts of this clonotype. This rearrangement joins TRBV20-1 to TRBJ2-7; 10 positions agree with TRBD2. The CDR3 length is 16 residues. In germline, CDR1 is DFQATT, CDR2 SNEGSKA (reference sequence). V lost 3 bases and J lost 5; bases outside the gene matches: 13. The CDR3 protein is CSASALAGASIHEQYF. CDR3 DNA sequence: TGCAGTGCTAGCGCCCTAGCGGGAGCTTCAATCCACGAGCAGTACTTC.

This clonotype has a count of ten or more. The V call is TRBV20-1, the J call TRBJ2-1; the D call may be TRBD1 or TRBD2 (6 bases each). Trimming took 0 bases from V and 7 from J, leaving 28 bases between them. This CDR3 spans 19 amino acids. Germline lookup yields CDR1 DFQATT and CDR2 SNEGSKA (reference sequence). The CDR3 loop reads CSARDRPGGPKWETNEQFF. The CDR3 DNA sequence: TGCAGTGCTAGAGATCGGCCCGGGGGCCCTAAGTGGGAGACAAATGAGCAGTTCTTC.

This clonotype was recorded at least ten times. The chain links TRBV15 to TRBJ2-3, with TRBD2 matching 13 bases. Per the germline V gene, CDR1 is LNHNV and CDR2 is YYDKDF (reference sequence). V lost 3 bases to trimming and J lost 0 bases; unmatched junction nucleotides: 9. The CDR3 consists of 19 residues. The CDR3 sequence: CATSRGEGLAGPSTDTQYF. Written as DNA, the CDR3 is TGTGCCACCAGCAGGGGCGAGGGACTAGCGGGACCTAGCACAGATACGCAGTATTTT.

This clonotype was counted at least ten times. The chain carries TRBV6-5 and TRBJ2-3; D remains unclear. In germline, CDR1 is MNHEY, CDR2 SVGAGI. This CDR3 has 12 residues. Trimming took 3 bases from V and 1 from J, leaving 2 bases between them. The CDR3 bases are TGTGCCAGCAGTTATGGCACAGATACGCAGTATTTT. As protein: CASSYGTDTQYF.

In its sample, this clonotype ranks as medium-sized. The chain has TRBV5-1 and TRBJ2-1; D assignment may be TRBD1 or TRBD2 (5 bases each). The CDR3 is made up of 13 amino acids. The germline V gene encodes CDR1 SGHRS and CDR2 YFSETQ. V gave up 0 bases and J gave up 6 bases, with 7 bases separating them. Here the CDR3 DNA reads TGCGCCAGCAGCTTGGGGGGGAGCAATGAGCAGTTCTTC. It translates to CASSLGGSNEQFF.